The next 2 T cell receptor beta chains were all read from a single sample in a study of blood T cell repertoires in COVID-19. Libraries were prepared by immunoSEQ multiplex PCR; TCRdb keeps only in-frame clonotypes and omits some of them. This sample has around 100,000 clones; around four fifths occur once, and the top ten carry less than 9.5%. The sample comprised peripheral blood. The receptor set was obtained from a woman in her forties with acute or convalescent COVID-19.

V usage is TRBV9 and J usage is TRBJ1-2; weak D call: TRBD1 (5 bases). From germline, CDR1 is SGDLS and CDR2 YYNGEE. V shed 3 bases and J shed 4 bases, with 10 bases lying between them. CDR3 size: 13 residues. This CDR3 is CASSADSSYGYTF. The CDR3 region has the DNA TGTGCCAGCAGCGCCGACAGTTCCTATGGCTACACCTTC.

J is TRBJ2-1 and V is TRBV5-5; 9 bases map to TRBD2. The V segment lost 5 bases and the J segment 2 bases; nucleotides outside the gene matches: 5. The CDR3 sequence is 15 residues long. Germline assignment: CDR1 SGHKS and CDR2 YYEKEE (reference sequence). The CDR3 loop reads CASRTRLAAYNEQFF. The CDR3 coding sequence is TGTGCCAGCAGGACTAGACTAGCGGCCTACAATGAGCAGTTCTTC.